The clone carrying this T cell receptor (beta chain) was counted only a few times. The antigen is not known. The source of the sample is a study of cytomegalovirus exposure and HLA in healthy donors. Broader study findings: Roughly uniform sequencing depth across donors was assumed, possibly incorrectly. Most of the TCR beta V segments (in an earlier analysis) were productive either about 90% or about 30% of the time.

The primer mix had 60 Vbeta and 13 Jbeta primers. The method was immunoSEQ multiplex PCR; TCRdb's version includes in-frame clones alone and lacks a portion of them. The data hold around 62,000 clones, with 60% to 80% observed a single time. With V trimmed by 1 base and J by 2 bases, 1 base remained unmatched. Germline CDR1 reads SGHTA; CDR2 reads FQGNSA. CDR3 size: 15 residues. The sequence was obtained from a male donor in good health and CMV-seropositive. The sample was PBMCs. This chain links TRBV7-2 with TRBJ2-2; 7 bases agree with TRBD1. This CDR3 is CASSLDRGNTGELFF. The CDR3 region has the DNA TGTGCCAGCAGCTTAGACAGGGGAAACACCGGGGAGCTGTTTTTT.